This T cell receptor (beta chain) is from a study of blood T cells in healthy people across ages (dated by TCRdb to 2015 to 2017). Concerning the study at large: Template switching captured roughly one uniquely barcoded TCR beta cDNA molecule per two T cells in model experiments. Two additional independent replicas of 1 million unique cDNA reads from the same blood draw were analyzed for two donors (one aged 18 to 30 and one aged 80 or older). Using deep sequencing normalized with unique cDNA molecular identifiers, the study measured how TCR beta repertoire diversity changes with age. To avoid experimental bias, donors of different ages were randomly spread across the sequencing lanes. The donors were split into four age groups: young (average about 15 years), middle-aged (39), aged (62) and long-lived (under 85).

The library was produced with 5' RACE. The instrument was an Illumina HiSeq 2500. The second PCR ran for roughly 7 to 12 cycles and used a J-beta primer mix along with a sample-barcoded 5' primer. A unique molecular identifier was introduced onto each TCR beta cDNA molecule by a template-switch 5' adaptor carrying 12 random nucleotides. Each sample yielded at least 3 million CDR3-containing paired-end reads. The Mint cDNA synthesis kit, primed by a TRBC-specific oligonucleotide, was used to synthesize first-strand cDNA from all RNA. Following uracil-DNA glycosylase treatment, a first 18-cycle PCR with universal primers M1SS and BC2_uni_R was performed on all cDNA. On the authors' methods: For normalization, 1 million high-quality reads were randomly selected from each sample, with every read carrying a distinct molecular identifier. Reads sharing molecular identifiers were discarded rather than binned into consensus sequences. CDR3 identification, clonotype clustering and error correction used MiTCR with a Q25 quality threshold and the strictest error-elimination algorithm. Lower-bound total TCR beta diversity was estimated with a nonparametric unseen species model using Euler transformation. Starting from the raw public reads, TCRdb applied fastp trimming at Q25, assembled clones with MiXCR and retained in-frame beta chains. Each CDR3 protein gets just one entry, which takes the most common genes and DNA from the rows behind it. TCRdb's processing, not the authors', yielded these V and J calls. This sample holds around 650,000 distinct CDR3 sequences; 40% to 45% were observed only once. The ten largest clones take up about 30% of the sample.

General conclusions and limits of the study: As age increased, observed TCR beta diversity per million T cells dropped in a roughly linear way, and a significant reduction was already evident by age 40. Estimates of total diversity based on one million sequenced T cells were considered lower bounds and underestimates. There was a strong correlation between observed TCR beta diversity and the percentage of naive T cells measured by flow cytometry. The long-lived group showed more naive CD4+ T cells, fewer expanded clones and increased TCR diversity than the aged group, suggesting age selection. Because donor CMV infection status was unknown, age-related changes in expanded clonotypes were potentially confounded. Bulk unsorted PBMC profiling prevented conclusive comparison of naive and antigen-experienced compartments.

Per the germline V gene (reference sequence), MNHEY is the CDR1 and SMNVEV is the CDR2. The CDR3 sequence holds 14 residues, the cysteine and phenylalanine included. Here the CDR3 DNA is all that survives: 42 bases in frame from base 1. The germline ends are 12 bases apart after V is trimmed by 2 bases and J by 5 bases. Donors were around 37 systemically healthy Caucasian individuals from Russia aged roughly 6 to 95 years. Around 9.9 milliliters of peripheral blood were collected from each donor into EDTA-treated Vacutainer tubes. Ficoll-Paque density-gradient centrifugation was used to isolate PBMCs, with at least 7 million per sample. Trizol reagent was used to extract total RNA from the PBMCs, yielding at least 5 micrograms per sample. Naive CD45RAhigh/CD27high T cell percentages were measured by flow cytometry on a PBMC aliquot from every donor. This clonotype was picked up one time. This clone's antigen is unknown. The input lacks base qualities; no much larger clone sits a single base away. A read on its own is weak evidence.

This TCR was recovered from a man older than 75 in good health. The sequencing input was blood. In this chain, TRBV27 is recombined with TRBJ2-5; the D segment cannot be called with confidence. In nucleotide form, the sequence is TGTGCCAGCAGTTTAGCCCAGCGTTTGGAGACCCAGTACTTC. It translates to CASSLAQRLETQYF.